Each of the 22 T cell receptor beta chains below was sequenced from the same sample in a study of CD8 T cells in Susac syndrome. Random hexamers were used to reverse transcribe an amount of about 0.45 to 1 ug RNA. From the immunoSEQ multiplex PCR reads, TCRdb called clonotypes with MiXCR, one entry per CDR3 protein. The sample includes around 150,000 distinct CDR3 sequences, around 94% of them seen just once. The sequenced sample consisted of CD4+ T cells from PBMCs. The origin of the receptors is a human donor in good health.

V is TRBV20-1 and J is TRBJ1-5; D uncertain. The CDR3 is 10 residues long. Germline V lookup: CDR1 DFQATT, CDR2 SNEGSKA (reference sequence). Trimming pared 3 bases from V and 12 bases from J, leaving 9 bases between. CDR3 DNA sequence: TGCAGTGCTAGCGGTGACCTCCAGCATTTT. Amino acids: CSASGDLQHF.

CDR3 region: CASSRSSTGTYSYEQYF. The DNA for the CDR3 is TGTGCCAGCAGTCGAAGCTCGACCGGGACTTACTCCTACGAGCAGTACTTC. The rearrangement uses TRBV12-3 or TRBV12-4 and TRBJ2-7; tentative D call: TRBD2 (6 bases). Trimming shortened V by 5 bases and J by 0 bases, and 20 bases separated the two germline ends. This CDR3 spans 17 amino acids.

The genes are TRBV25-1 and TRBJ1-4; 10 bases map to TRBD1. Trimming took 3 bases from V and 6 from J; bases not matched to a gene: 4. Germline-derived CDR1 and CDR2 are MGHDK and SYGVNS. The CDR3 is made up of 15 amino acids. CDR3 loop: CASSDPTGGDEKLFF. In DNA form, the CDR3 reads TGTGCCAGCAGTGACCCGACAGGGGGCGATGAAAAACTGTTTTTT.

V is TRBV20-1 and J is TRBJ1-2; the match to TRBD1 covers 8 bases. Germline loops: CDR1 DFQATT, CDR2 SNEGSKA (reference sequence). V was pared by 6 bases and J by 7 bases, with 7 bases of the junction left unmatched. The CDR3 is made up of 12 amino acids. The chain's CDR3 is CSAVDRESGYTF. The CDR3 bases are TGCAGTGCCGTGGACAGGGAAAGTGGCTACACCTTC.

The chain has TRBV9 and TRBJ2-1; D ambiguous. The germline gives CDR1 SGDLS, CDR2 YYNGEE. The ends were cut back, 6 bases at V and 0 bases at J, with 10 bases in the middle. The CDR3 contains 14 residues. Here the CDR3 DNA reads TGTGCCAGCACGATATCGAGCTCCTACAATGAGCAGTTCTTC. It encodes CASTISSSYNEQFF. Using reference TRBV9 and TRBJ2-1 for the parts outside the CDR3, the full variable domain is DSGVTQTPKHLITATGQRVTLRCSPRSGDLSVYWYQQSLDQGLQFLIQYYNGEERAKGNILERFSAQQFPDLHSELNLSSLELGDSALYFCASTISSSYNEQFFGPGTRLTVL.

The chain carries TRBV7-8 and TRBJ1-2; D is unresolved. From germline, CDR1 is SGHVS and CDR2 FQNEAQ. Trimming removed 7 bases at V and 8 bases at J, with 14 bases between. There are 12 residues in the CDR3. CDR3 nucleotide sequence: TGTGCCAGCAACAATTGGGGTAGCGGCTACACCTTC. It is translated as CASNNWGSGYTF.

This clonotype was recorded once. The V and J genes are TRBV3-1 and TRBJ2-2; D is unresolved. CDR3 length: 11 residues. V was trimmed by 8 bases and J by 1 base, leaving 2 bases between them. The germline CDR1 and CDR2 sequences are LGHDT and YNNKEL (reference sequence). The DNA for the CDR3 is TGTGCCAGCCAGAACACCGGGGAGCTGTTTTTT. This codes for CASQNTGELFF.

The chain carries TRBV15 and TRBJ2-7; 8 bases line up with TRBD1. The V gene end was trimmed by 3 bases and the J gene end by 3 bases; junction bases not matched to a gene: 4. CDR3 length: 14 residues. Germline-derived CDR1 and CDR2 are LNHNV and YYDKDF (reference sequence). In nucleotides, the CDR3 is TGTGCCACCAGCAGGGGTGGACAGGGCTACGAGCAGTACTTC. It codes for CATSRGGQGYEQYF. The whole variable domain, remainder taken from reference TRBV15 and TRBJ2-7, is DAMVIQNPRYQVTQFGKPVTLSCSQTLNHNVMYWYQQKSSQAPKLLFHYYDKDFNNEADTPDNFQSRRPNTSFCFLDIRSPGLGDTAMYLCATSRGGQGYEQYFGPGTRLTVT.

The CDR3 loop reads CASSQEAGTLKETQYF. The DNA of the CDR3 is TGCGCCAGCAGCCAAGAGGCGGGGACCCTAAAAGAGACCCAGTACTTC. This sequence joins TRBV4-3 and TRBJ2-5, with D tentatively TRBD2 (6 bases). The CDR3 consists of 16 residues. Trimming took 0 bases from V and 3 from J, leaving 14 bases between them. Germline V gives CDR1 LGHNA, CDR2 YSLEER.

The chain is built from TRBV6-5 and TRBJ1-5; D ambiguous. Germline lookup yields CDR1 MNHEY and CDR2 SVGAGI. The length of the CDR3 is 14 residues. The ends were cut back, 5 bases at V and 0 bases at J, with 8 bases in the middle. In DNA, the CDR3 is TGTGCCAGCAGTCCGGGGAATAGCAATCAGCCCCAGCATTTT. This sequence encodes CASSPGNSNQPQHF.

The chain uses TRBV3-1 and TRBJ2-5; 8 bases match TRBD2. The CDR3 covers 15 residues. V was pared by 0 bases and J by 5 bases, with 5 bases of the junction left unmatched. Looked up from germline, CDR1 is LGHDT and CDR2 is YNNKEL (reference sequence). The CDR3 region has the DNA TGTGCCAGCAGCCAAGATATGGTAGCGGGGGAGACCCAGTACTTC. Amino acids: CASSQDMVAGETQYF.

This rearrangement joins TRBV3-1 to TRBJ2-2, with D tentatively TRBD2 (6 bases). V was trimmed by 1 base and J by 7 bases, leaving 7 bases between them. The length of the CDR3 is 13 residues. The germline V gene encodes CDR1 LGHDT and CDR2 YNNKEL (reference sequence). The CDR3 bases are TGTGCCAGCAGCCAAGGCGGGGTCGGGGAGCTGTTTTTT. Translated: CASSQGGVGELFF.

The chain is built from TRBV9 and TRBJ2-5; the match to TRBD2 covers 8 bases. Germline CDR1 SGDLS, CDR2 YYNGEE. J gave up 1 base and V 0 bases, and 2 bases lay outside the gene matches. CDR3 length equals 15 residues. The chain's CDR3 is CASSVDRGGQETQYF. The CDR3 coding sequence is TGTGCCAGCAGCGTAGATCGGGGGGGCCAAGAGACCCAGTACTTC.

The table lists this clonotype with a count of one. This chain uses TRBV28 with TRBJ2-5; 8 bases agree with TRBD2. CDR1 and CDR2 (germline): MDHEN, SYDVKM. Germline trimming cut 9 bases from V and 5 bases from J; bases unmatched to any gene: 8. The CDR3 is made up of 13 amino acids. This CDR3 is CASKRGGRETQYF. DNA for the CDR3: TGTGCCAGTAAACGGGGGGGCCGTGAGACCCAGTACTTC. Full variable domain (remainder filled in from reference TRBV28 and TRBJ2-5): DVKVTQSSRYLVKRTGEKVFLECVQDMDHENMFWYRQDPGLGLRLIYFSYDVKMKEKGDIPEGYSVSREKKERFSLILESASTNQTSMYLCASKRGGRETQYFGPGTRLLVL.

The chain is built from TRBV25-1 and TRBJ1-1, with D perhaps matching TRBD1 (6 bases). The CDR3 loop spans 15 amino acids. V lost 2 bases to trimming and J lost 2 bases, with 12 bases between them. CDR1 is MGHDK, CDR2 SYGVNS, per germline. CDR3 nucleotides: TGTGCCAGCAGTGAACACGGACAGAAAAACACTGAAGCTTTCTTT. This sequence encodes CASSEHGQKNTEAFF.

This clonotype was counted between two and nine times. The chain couples TRBV6-5 to TRBJ2-7; D remains ambiguous. From germline, CDR1 is MNHEY and CDR2 SVGAGI. V was cut by 1 base and J by 0 bases, with 4 bases left in between. The CDR3 totals 13 residues. Written as DNA, the CDR3 is TGTGCCAGCAGTTACTACAGCTCCTACGAGCAGTACTTC. Translated: CASSYYSSYEQYF.

The chain uses TRBV10-3 and TRBJ2-1, with a possible D match to TRBD1 (6 bases). Per the germline V gene, CDR1 is ENHRY and CDR2 is SYGVKD. Trimming removed 2 bases from V and 14 bases from J, with 13 bases in between. This CDR3 is built from 12 residues. CDR3 region: CAISEGRGTEFF. In DNA form, the CDR3 reads TGTGCCATCAGTGAGGGTAGGGGGACGGAGTTCTTC.

In its sample, this clonotype was seen once. J is TRBJ2-3 and V is TRBV20-1; 8 bases line up with TRBD2. V shed 0 bases and J 4 bases; nucleotides not matched to a gene: 12. From germline, CDR1 is DFQATT and CDR2 SNEGSKA (reference sequence). The CDR3 totals 17 residues. The CDR3 sequence is CSARDRGRGGSADTQYF. In nucleotides, the CDR3 is TGCAGTGCTAGAGATCGTGGTCGGGGGGGCAGCGCAGATACGCAGTATTTT.

The CDR3 region has the DNA TGCACATACGAACAGGGGTTCCACACCGTCCTGACTTTC. Its translation is CTYEQGFHTVLTF. The chain has TRBV29-1 and TRBJ2-6; 7 positions match TRBD1. CDR1 SQVTM and CDR2 ANQGSEA come from the germline V gene. The CDR3 covers 13 residues. The entire variable domain, with the rest obtained from reference TRBV29-1 and TRBJ2-6, is as follows: SAVISQKPSRDICQRGTSLTIQCQVDSQVTMMFWYRQQPGQSLTLIATANQGSEATYESGFVIDKFPISRPNLTFSTLTVSNMSPEDSSIYLCTYEQGFHTVLTFGAGSRLTVL.

The rearrangement links TRBV20-1 to TRBJ1-5, with D hard to call. Trimming took off 6 bases at V and 5 bases at J, with 11 bases between the two ends. The germline CDR1 and CDR2 sequences are DFQATT and SNEGSKA (reference sequence). This CDR3 comprises 12 residues. CDR3 amino acids: CSAKVGDQPQHF. As DNA, the CDR3 is TGCAGTGCCAAGGTCGGGGATCAGCCCCAGCATTTT.

The chain recombines TRBV7-2 with TRBJ2-5, with 8 bases that match TRBD2. The CDR3 loop spans 16 amino acids. Looked up from germline, CDR1 is SGHTA and CDR2 is FQGNSA. With V trimmed by 2 bases and J by 2 bases, 7 bases remained unmatched. This CDR3 is CASSLSLASGQETQYF. The DNA of the CDR3 is TGTGCCAGCAGCTTAAGTCTGGCTAGCGGGCAAGAGACCCAGTACTTC.

The rearrangement uses TRBV6-1 and TRBJ2-7, with TRBD1 matching 10 bases. The junction had 10 bases not matched to a gene; V was cut back by 10 bases and J by 7 bases. The germline gives CDR1 MNHNS, CDR2 SASEGT. The CDR3 is made up of 13 amino acids. CDR3: CATADRGSGEQYF. In nucleotides, the CDR3 is TGTGCCACCGCGGACAGGGGGTCTGGGGAGCAGTACTTC.